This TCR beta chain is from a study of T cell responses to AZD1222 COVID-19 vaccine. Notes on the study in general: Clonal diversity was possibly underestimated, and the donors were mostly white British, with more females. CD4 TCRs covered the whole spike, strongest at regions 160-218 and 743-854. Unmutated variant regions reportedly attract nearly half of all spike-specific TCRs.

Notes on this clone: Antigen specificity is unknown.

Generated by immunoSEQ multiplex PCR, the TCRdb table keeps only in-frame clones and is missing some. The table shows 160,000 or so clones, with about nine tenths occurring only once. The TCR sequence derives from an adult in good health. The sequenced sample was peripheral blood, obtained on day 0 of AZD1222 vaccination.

CDR3 nucleotide sequence: TGCGCCAGCAGCCCGACAGGAGCGAACACTGAAGCTTTCTTT. Its translation is CASSPTGANTEAFF. V gene TRBV5-1 combines with J gene TRBJ1-1; tentative D call: TRBD1 (6 bases). Germline assignment: CDR1 SGHRS and CDR2 YFSETQ. Between the trimmed V and J ends, which lost 4 bases and 1 base, there was a span of 11 bases. CDR3 length equals 14 residues. Full variable domain (remainder filled in from reference TRBV5-1 and TRBJ1-1): KAGVTQTPRYLIKTRGQQVTLSCSPISGHRSVSWYQQTPGQGLQFLFEYFSETQRNKGNFPGRFSGRQFSNSRSEMNVSTLELGDSALYLCASSPTGANTEAFFGQGTRLTVV.